Presented here are 18 T cell receptor beta chains from one specimen sequenced in a study of regulatory T cells in long-lasting Graves disease. iRepertoire HTBI primers and Arm-PCR of CDR3 regions built TCR beta libraries. One entry per CDR3 protein results from TCRdb running MiXCR on the multiplex PCR reads. The sample contains 390,000 or so distinct CDR3 sequences, about 10% of which appear only once. Time point indicated: newly diagnosed GD, antithyroid drugs for less than 3 months. PBMCs were the source of the RNA used for TCR sequencing. This sample also appeared in a second study, on T cells in Graves' hyperthyroidism and ophthalmopathy.

The source material was peripheral blood mononuclear cells (PBMCs), sampled at new diagnosis, from a patient treated with antithyroid drugs. The receptor source for this set is a woman aged 18-29 years with Graves disease.

This clonotype was seen repeatedly, ten times or more. This rearrangement joins TRBV28 to TRBJ2-1; D call uncertain. This CDR3 contains 13 residues. Germline assignment: CDR1 MDHEN and CDR2 SYDVKM. V was trimmed by 3 bases and J by 6 bases, leaving 9 bases between them. In nucleotides, the CDR3 is TGTGCCAGCAGTTTTGCAGACCGCAATGAGCAGTTCTTC. This translates into CASSFADRNEQFF.

This clonotype has at least ten counts. The chain combines TRBV5-5 with TRBJ2-5; 10 positions match TRBD2. Germline CDR1 SGHKS, CDR2 YYEKEE (reference sequence). This CDR3 has 16 residues. With V trimmed by 4 bases and J by 3 bases, 9 bases remained unmatched. The DNA of the CDR3 is TGTGCCAGCAGCCAAGGACTAGCGGATATCGAAGAGACCCAGTACTTC. This translates into CASSQGLADIEETQYF.

This clonotype was seen a few times. V gene TRBV10-3 combines with J gene TRBJ2-1; 7 positions agree with TRBD1. CDR1 and CDR2 from the germline V gene are ENHRY and SYGVKD. CDR3 length: 19 residues. With V trimmed by 4 bases and J by 7 bases, 22 bases remained unmatched. CDR3 residues: CAISAPVGFRQGKWNEQFF. CDR3 DNA sequence: TGTGCCATCAGTGCGCCGGTCGGTTTCCGACAGGGAAAGTGGAATGAGCAGTTCTTC.

This clonotype was found many times. The chain has TRBV6-1 and TRBJ1-6; D gene ambiguous. The CDR3 consists of 14 residues. Germline V gene sequence: CDR1 MNHNS, CDR2 SASEGT. Trimming took 8 bases from V and 0 from J, leaving 8 bases between them. As DNA, the CDR3 is TGTGCCAGCGGACTAGGCTCCTATAATTCACCCCTCCACTTT. Its protein product is CASGLGSYNSPLHF.

The chain uses TRBV20-1 and TRBJ2-1; 7 nucleotides align to TRBD2. Per the germline V gene, CDR1 is DFQATT and CDR2 is SNEGSKA (reference sequence). Trimming removed 6 bases from V and 4 bases from J; junction bases left unmatched: 3. This CDR3 spans 12 amino acids. CDR3 amino acids: CSAAGEYNEQFF. In nucleotides, the CDR3 is TGCAGTGCGGCGGGGGAATACAATGAGCAGTTCTTC.

This clonotype was seen ten or more times. The rearrangement uses TRBV3-1 and TRBJ2-1; TRBD2 aligns across 9 bases. After removal of 0 bases from V and 5 bases from J, the junction contained 11 bases not matched to a gene. The CDR3 consists of 18 residues. CDR1 and CDR2 (germline): LGHDT, YNNKEL (reference sequence). The CDR3 reads CASSQDLGGREGHNEQFF. In DNA, the CDR3 is TGTGCCAGCAGCCAAGATCTTGGTGGGCGGGAGGGCCACAATGAGCAGTTCTTC.

This clonotype has ten or more counts. The genes are TRBV10-3 and TRBJ2-3, with D perhaps matching TRBD2 (6 bases). V lost 0 bases and J lost 3, with 13 bases in between. From germline, CDR1 is ENHRY and CDR2 SYGVKD. The CDR3 covers 16 residues. CDR3 DNA sequence: TGTGCCATCAGTGAGTCGCGGGGAGGAAGGACAGATACGCAGTATTTT. Its translation is CAISESRGGRTDTQYF.

This clonotype was counted at least ten times. The rearrangement joins TRBV5-5 to TRBJ2-3; D is possibly TRBD2 (5 bases). Germline loops: CDR1 SGHKS, CDR2 YYEKEE (reference sequence). The CDR3 consists of 13 residues. Trimming took 5 bases from V and 2 from J, leaving 9 bases between them. This chain's CDR3 is CASRPGYTDTQYF. CDR3 nucleotide sequence: TGTGCCAGCAGGCCGGGGTACACAGATACGCAGTATTTT.

This clonotype was seen many times. The V call is TRBV6-1, the J call TRBJ2-7, with a tentative D call TRBD2 (6 bases). This CDR3 comprises 14 residues. Trimming shortened V by 6 bases and J by 3 bases, and 15 bases separated the two germline ends. The germline V gene encodes CDR1 MNHNS and CDR2 SASEGT. CDR3 bases: TGTGCCAGCAGAAGTAGGGACTCAGTCTACGAGCAGTACGTC. Translating it yields CASRSRDSVYEQYV.

The V call is TRBV27, the J call TRBJ2-1; TRBD1 agrees at 8 bases. This CDR3 spans 14 amino acids. Germline trimming cut 5 bases from V and 7 bases from J; bases unmatched to any gene: 7. CDR1 MNHEY and CDR2 SMNVEV come from the germline V gene (reference sequence). In DNA form, the CDR3 reads TGTGCCAGCAGTCTGAGGACAGGGTCTAATGAGCAGTTCTTC. The encoded protein is CASSLRTGSNEQFF.

This clonotype appeared a few times. V is TRBV7-6 and J is TRBJ2-6, with D unresolved. Germline CDR1 and CDR2: SGHVS and FNYEAQ. The CDR3 sequence is 18 residues long. Trimming cost V 5 bases and J 4 bases, with 21 bases left between them. The CDR3 DNA reads as TGTGCCAGCAGCCACGCTCGCGGTCCCGCTGGGGGGGCCAACGTCCTGACTTTC. It codes for CASSHARGPAGGANVLTF.

This clonotype was observed many times. V is TRBV12-3 or TRBV12-4 and J is TRBJ1-1, with D perhaps matching TRBD1 (6 bases). The CDR3 sequence is 13 residues long. Trimming shortened V by 3 bases and J by 4 bases, and 9 bases separated the two germline ends. The DNA for the CDR3 is TGTGCCAGCAGTTTTGTCAGGGGCACTGAAGCTTTCTTT. As protein: CASSFVRGTEAFF.

This clonotype has at least ten counts. The chain combines TRBV15 with TRBJ1-1; D gene ambiguous. Germline CDR1 LNHNV, CDR2 YYDKDF (reference sequence). Trimming shortened V by 0 bases and J by 5 bases, and 10 bases separated the two germline ends. The CDR3 length is 14 residues. CDR3 amino acids: CATSREVWRTEAFF. CDR3 sequence (DNA): TGTGCCACCAGCAGAGAGGTTTGGAGGACTGAAGCTTTCTTT.

This clonotype appeared many times. The chain couples TRBV20-1 to TRBJ2-6, with 8 bases matching TRBD1. The V gene's germline CDR1 is DFQATT and CDR2 SNEGSKA (reference sequence). The CDR3 length is 16 residues. The V and J ends lost 1 base and 0 bases, in that order; junction bases with no gene match: 2. For the CDR3, the DNA is TGCAGTGCTAGAGGACAGGGGATCTCTGGGGCCAACGTCCTGACTTTC. Encoded protein: CSARGQGISGANVLTF.

This clonotype was seen many times. V and J are TRBV27 and TRBJ2-1; 8 positions match TRBD2. The length of the CDR3 is 15 residues. CDR1 MNHEY and CDR2 SMNVEV come from the germline V gene (reference sequence). Trimming removed 11 bases from V and 7 bases from J; junction bases left unmatched: 16. CDR3 sequence: CASTGTGGLSNEQFF. Here the CDR3 DNA reads TGTGCCTCGACCGGGACGGGAGGGCTTAGTAATGAGCAGTTCTTC.

In the case of this clonotype: Possible read error: a much larger clone is one base away. In nucleotides, the CDR3 is TGTGCCAGCAGCCCCTGGAAGGATCAGCCCCAGCGTTTT. Translated, it gives CASSPWKDQPQRF. This sequence joins TRBV7-2 and TRBJ1-5; D is uncertain. The length of the CDR3 is 13 residues. CDR1 is SGHTA and CDR2 is FQGNSA in the germline V gene.

This clonotype was detected many times. The V and J genes are TRBV2 and TRBJ2-1; D is possibly TRBD1 or TRBD2 (5 bases each). Germline lookup yields CDR1 SNHLY and CDR2 FYNNEI. The length of the CDR3 is 16 residues. Trimming shortened V by 2 bases and J by 1 base, and 12 bases separated the two germline ends. The CDR3 here is CASSEWGGHSYNEQFF. In DNA form, the CDR3 reads TGTGCCAGCAGTGAATGGGGCGGGCATTCCTACAATGAGCAGTTCTTC.

This chain links TRBV7-9 with TRBJ1-4; D not certain. V was clipped by 7 bases and J by 8 bases, with 20 bases between them. This CDR3 has 15 amino acids. Per the germline V gene, CDR1 is SEHNR and CDR2 is FQNEAQ (reference sequence). Here the CDR3 DNA reads TGTGCCAGCATCCCCGGGAACATAAAAGGGGAAAAACTGTTTTTT. Translation gives CASIPGNIKGEKLFF.